This is a list of T cell receptor beta chains from one sample in a study of a mutant IDH1 vaccine in newly diagnosed glioma. Clones were sequenced by immunoSEQ multiplex PCR, and TCRdb holds only the in-frame ones, with some missing. The data contain approximately 60,000 clones, roughly 87% of them singletons. The antigens for these receptors are not known. The specimen comprised PBMCs, sampled from a glioma patient whose treatment included an IDH1 peptide vaccine. The source is a woman aged 45 to 65 with glioma. CDR3s leave out the opening cysteine and the closing phenylalanine or tryptophan.

ASTSGGKGKTGELF,TRBJ2-2,TRBV5-1
ASSFGTYNEKLF,TRBJ1-4,TRBV7-2
ASSASGGSGDTQY,TRBJ2-3,TRBV9
AWSDRNNSPLH,TRBJ1-6,TRBV30
ASTPRDTWATNEKLF,TRBJ1-4,TRBV5-8
AIGGGDLYEQY,TRBJ2-7,TRBV10-3
ASSESAYEQY,TRBJ2-7,TRBV6-1
ASSLGRTYQETQY,TRBJ2-5,TRBV7-9
ASSQVGGGGYT,TRBJ1-2,TRBV4-1
ASRGGGHPYNEQF,TRBJ2-1,TRBV2
AIRQPGQGSYEQY,TRBJ2-7,TRBV10-3
ASSAGGGIRTDTQY,TRBJ2-3,TRBV9
ASSSGTAISTEAF,TRBJ1-1,TRBV27